The 16 T cell receptor beta chains below come from one sample, sequenced in a study of control samples from healthy donors and cancer patients. The table came from immunoSEQ multiplex PCR; TCRdb's copy has only in-frame clones and leaves some out. Of approximately 170,000 clones in the sample, around 91% were seen once. Input material: blood. Receptor source: a woman aged 50 to 60 in good health.

This chain uses TRBV9 with TRBJ2-3; D is uncertain. With 4 bases removed from V and 0 bases from J, the gap between germline ends came to 12 bases. Germline loops: CDR1 SGDLS, CDR2 YYNGEE. The CDR3 consists of 15 residues. The CDR3 loop is CASSLSGVSTDTQYF. For the CDR3, the DNA is TGTGCCAGCAGCTTGTCCGGTGTGAGCACAGATACGCAGTATTTT.

This sequence joins TRBV11-1 and TRBJ2-1, with TRBD2 identical over 8 bases. Germline V CDR1 and CDR2: SGHAT, FQDESV (reference sequence). Losses at the gene ends were 1 base for V and 0 bases for J; bases not matched to a gene: 2. The CDR3 length is 16 residues. The CDR3 reads CASSLGLAGSYNEQFF. In DNA, the CDR3 is TGTGCCAGCAGCTTAGGGCTAGCGGGCTCCTACAATGAGCAGTTCTTC.

The chain is built from TRBV7-2 and TRBJ2-5; the D gene could be TRBD1 or TRBD2 (5 bases each). The CDR3 is 14 amino acids. Germline V CDR1 and CDR2: SGHTA, FQGNSA. Deletions cut 5 bases from V and 5 bases from J, with 15 bases between. CDR3 nucleotide sequence: TGTGCCAGCAGCCCCGGGTGGGGCGGGGAGACCCAGTACTTC. It specifies CASSPGWGGETQYF. The full variable domain, in which reference TRBV7-2 and TRBJ2-5 provide the parts outside the CDR3, is GAGVSQSPSNKVTEKGKDVELRCDPISGHTALYWYRQSLGQGLEFLIYFQGNSAPDKSGLPSDRFSAERTGGSVSTLTIQRTQQEDSAVYLCASSPGWGGETQYFGPGTRLLVL.

The chain recombines TRBV7-8 with TRBJ2-1; D remains unclear. CDR1 is SGHVS and CDR2 is FQNEAQ in the germline V gene. CDR3 length: 13 residues. V was clipped by 7 bases and J by 0 bases, with 7 bases between them. The CDR3 DNA reads TGTGCCAGCAAGGCCCCCTCCTACAATGAGCAGTTCTTC. This codes for CASKAPSYNEQFF.

The CDR3 DNA is TGTGCCAGCAGCGTGGGGGGGATTAGCCACACCGGGGAGCTGTTTTTT. It encodes CASSVGGISHTGELFF. The chain joins TRBV9 to TRBJ2-2; 7 nucleotides agree with TRBD2. There are 16 residues in the CDR3. Unmatched junction bases numbered 7, after V lost 2 bases and J lost 3 bases. CDR1 and CDR2 from the germline V gene are SGDLS and YYNGEE.

The V gene is TRBV19, the J gene TRBJ2-1; D gene uncertain. CDR3 length equals 14 residues. Per germline, CDR1 LNHDA and CDR2 SQIVND (reference sequence). Trimming cost V 4 bases and J 7 bases, with 14 bases left between them. CDR3 amino acids: CASSRDSYFNEQFF. The CDR3 DNA follows: TGTGCCAGTAGTAGAGACTCTTATTTTAATGAGCAGTTCTTC.

The chain carries TRBV2 and TRBJ2-7; D is uncertain. V was shortened by 9 bases and J by 7 bases, with 19 bases between the two germline ends. The CDR3 runs 13 residues. Germline V gives CDR1 SNHLY, CDR2 FYNNEI. CDR3 DNA: TGTGCCAGTAAAGTGGTGGCAGCCCGGGAGCAGTACTTC. Protein product: CASKVVAAREQYF.

This clone was seen a handful of times. J is TRBJ2-3 and V is TRBV5-6, with TRBD2 identical over 10 bases. Trimming took 3 bases from V and 2 from J; bases not matched to a gene: 3. Germline CDR1 and CDR2: SGHDT and YYEEEE. This CDR3 contains 15 residues. CDR3 sequence: CASSYSGGNTDTQYF. CDR3 sequence (DNA): TGTGCCAGCAGCTATAGCGGGGGGAACACAGATACGCAGTATTTT.

This rearrangement joins TRBV7-2 to TRBJ1-4; D call uncertain. Germline V CDR1 and CDR2: SGHTA, FQGNSA. Trimming removed 6 bases from V and 8 bases from J, with 16 bases in between. CDR3 length: 14 amino acids. The CDR3 here is CASSVSAMGEKLFF. DNA for the CDR3: TGTGCCAGCAGTGTCTCGGCTATGGGCGAAAAACTGTTTTTT.

The chain combines TRBV28 with TRBJ2-7; no definite D call. The CDR3 consists of 11 residues. The germline V gene encodes CDR1 MDHEN and CDR2 SYDVKM. Trimming took 7 bases from V and 2 from J, leaving 6 bases between them. CDR3 DNA: TGTGCCAGCACAGGTGCCTACGAGCAGTACTTC. Its protein product is CASTGAYEQYF.

The V and J genes are TRBV24-1 and TRBJ1-4; no clear D gene. Germline V gene data show CDR1 as KGHDR and CDR2 as SFDVKD. The CDR3 covers 13 residues. The ends were cut back, 3 bases at V and 8 bases at J, with 9 bases in the middle. CDR3 nucleotide sequence: TGTGCCACCAGTGATCCAATCCAGGAAAAACTGTTTTTT. Translated: CATSDPIQEKLFF.

This clone was detected only once. The chain is built from TRBV19 and TRBJ1-2, with D possibly TRBD1 on 5 matching bases. CDR3 length equals 16 residues. The ends were cut back, 2 bases at V and 6 bases at J, with 19 bases in the middle. Germline V gene sequence: CDR1 LNHDA, CDR2 SQIVND (reference sequence). The CDR3 sequence: CASSILFTGTAHGYTF. Here the CDR3 DNA reads TGTGCCAGTAGTATATTATTTACCGGGACGGCCCATGGCTACACCTTC.

J is TRBJ1-1 and V is TRBV9; perhaps TRBD1 as D (5 bases). Trimming stripped 4 bases from V and 2 bases from J, with 9 bases between. The CDR3 length is 13 residues. Germline V lookup: CDR1 SGDLS, CDR2 YYNGEE. The CDR3 spells CASSRDGNTEAFF. In DNA form, the CDR3 reads TGTGCCAGCAGCCGGGACGGTAACACTGAAGCTTTCTTT.

The V gene is TRBV14, the J gene TRBJ2-3; maybe TRBD2 (5 bases). The CDR3 is made up of 16 amino acids. V shed 4 bases and J shed 4 bases, with 18 bases lying between them. Germline V CDR1 and CDR2: SGHDN, FVKESK. The CDR3 DNA reads TGTGCCAGCAGCCTGATCCACGGGGAGAGCGCAGATACGCAGTATTTT. It specifies CASSLIHGESADTQYF. Together with reference TRBV14 and TRBJ2-3, the CDR3 gives the full variable domain: EAGVTQFPSHSVIEKGQTVTLRCDPISGHDNLYWYRRVMGKEIKFLLHFVKESKQDESGMPNNRFLAERTGGTYSTLKVQPAELEDSGVYFCASSLIHGESADTQYFGPGTRLTVL.

The chain has TRBV19 and TRBJ2-2, with a possible D match to TRBD2 (5 bases). The V end lost 6 bases, the J end lost 4 bases, and 9 bases lay between the germline ends. CDR1 and CDR2 (germline): LNHDA, SQIVND (reference sequence). CDR3 length: 13 amino acids. This CDR3 is CASRSRVTGELFF. The DNA for the CDR3 is TGTGCCAGTAGATCGAGGGTCACCGGGGAGCTGTTTTTT.

This clone was seen a single time. This rearrangement joins TRBV24-1 to TRBJ2-3; a possible D gene is TRBD1 (7 bases). Deletions cut 3 bases from V and 7 bases from J, with 25 bases between. The CDR3 totals 18 residues. CDR1 is KGHDR, CDR2 SFDVKD, per germline. The CDR3 region has the DNA TGTGCCACCAGTGATCAGATCCCGGACAGGAGGGTTCCAAATACGCAGTATTTT. This codes for CATSDQIPDRRVPNTQYF.